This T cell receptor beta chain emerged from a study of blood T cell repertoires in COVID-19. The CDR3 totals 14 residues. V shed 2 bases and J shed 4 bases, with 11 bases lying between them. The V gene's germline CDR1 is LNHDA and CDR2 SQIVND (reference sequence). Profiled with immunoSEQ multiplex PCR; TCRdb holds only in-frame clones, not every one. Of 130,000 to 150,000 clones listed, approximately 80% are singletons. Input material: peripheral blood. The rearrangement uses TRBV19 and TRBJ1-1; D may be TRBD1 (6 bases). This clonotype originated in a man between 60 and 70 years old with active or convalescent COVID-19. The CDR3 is CASSIRGGGTEAFF. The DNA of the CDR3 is TGTGCCAGTAGTATAAGGGGAGGGGGCACTGAAGCTTTCTTT.